This entry concerns a single T cell receptor (beta chain). Antigen unknown. These data come from a study of shared clonotypes between healthy human individuals. Study-level points and caveats: Apart from blood, nothing was sampled; tissue repertoires likely differ. Shared clonotypes across all four donors exceeded non-shared ones in generation probability.

Data came from immunoSEQ multiplex PCR; TCRdb stores just in-frame clones and leaves some out. The table includes a few million clones, about 92% detected once. A split of CD4+ cells into CD45RA+ naive and CD45RA-negative memory subsets was performed. CDR1 and CDR2 (germline): MNHNS, SASEGT. The V and J ends lost 8 bases and 0 bases respectively, with 14 bases between them. The CDR3 consists of 15 residues. This sequence originates from a man aged 18 to 35 in good health. Sequenced material: naive CD4+ T cells sorted from blood. Subset reported: CD45RA+ positively selected. The chain joins TRBV6-1 to TRBJ2-1; tentatively, D is TRBD1 (6 bases). This chain's CDR3 is CASSGGMGSYNEQFF. The CDR3 coding sequence is TGTGCCAGCTCTGGGGGCATGGGCTCCTACAATGAGCAGTTCTTC.